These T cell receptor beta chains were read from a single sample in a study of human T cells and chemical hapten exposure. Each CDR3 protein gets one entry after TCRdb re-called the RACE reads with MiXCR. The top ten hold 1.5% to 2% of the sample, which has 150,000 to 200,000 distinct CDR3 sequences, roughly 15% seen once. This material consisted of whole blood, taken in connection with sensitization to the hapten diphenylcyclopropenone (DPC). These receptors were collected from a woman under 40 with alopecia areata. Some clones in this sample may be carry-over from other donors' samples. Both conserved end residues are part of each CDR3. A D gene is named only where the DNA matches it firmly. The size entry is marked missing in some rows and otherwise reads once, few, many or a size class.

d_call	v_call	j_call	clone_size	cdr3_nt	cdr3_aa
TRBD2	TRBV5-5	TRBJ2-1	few	TGTGCCAGCAGCTTGGTTGCTGGACTAGTAAACGATGAGCAGTTCTTC	CASSLVAGLVNDEQFF
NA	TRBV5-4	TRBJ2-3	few	TGTGCCAGCAGCTTGGTCCGCAGGGGTCGGGATACGCAGTATTTT	CASSLVRRGRDTQYF
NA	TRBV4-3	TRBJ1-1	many	TGCGCCAGCAGCCAAGACCCAAGGGACACTGAAGCTTTCTTT	CASSQDPRDTEAFF
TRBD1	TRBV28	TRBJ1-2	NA	TGTGCCAGCACAACAGGGGACTATGGCTACACCTTC	CASTTGDYGYTF
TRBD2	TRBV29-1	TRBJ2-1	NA	TGCAGCGTTGCAGCCGGGGGGTACAATGAGCAGTTCTTC	CSVAAGGYNEQFF
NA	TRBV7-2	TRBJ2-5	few	TGTGCCAGCAGCTTCGGTGGCACCCCGAGAAGGGAGACCCAGTACTTC	CASSFGGTPRRETQYF
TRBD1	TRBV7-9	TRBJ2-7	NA	TGTGGCAGCAGCCCCTACAGGGGGCAGGCCTACGAGCAGTACTTC	CGSSPYRGQAYEQYF
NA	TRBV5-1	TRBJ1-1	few	TGCGCCAGCAGCTCTGGACGCATCGGGTTCACTGAAGCTTTCTTT	CASSSGRIGFTEAFF
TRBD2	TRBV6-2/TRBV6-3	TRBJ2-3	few	TGTGCCAGCAGTTACTCCGGGACTAGCAACCCTAGCACAGATACGCAGTATTTT	CASSYSGTSNPSTDTQYF
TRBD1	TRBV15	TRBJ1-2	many	TGTGCCACCAGCAGAGATGCAGGGGGTCGCTATGGCTACACCTTC	CATSRDAGGRYGYTF
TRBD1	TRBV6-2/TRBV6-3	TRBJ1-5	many	TGTGCCAGCCTGGGACAGGGTATCAATCAGCCCCAGCATTTT	CASLGQGINQPQHF
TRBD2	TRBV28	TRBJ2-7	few	TGTGCCAGCCCTCCCGGGACTAGCGGGAGCTCGACCTACGAGCAGTACTTC	CASPPGTSGSSTYEQYF
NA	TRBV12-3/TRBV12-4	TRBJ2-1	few	TGTGCCAGCAGTTGGACGGGGGGCTTCAATGAGCAGTTCTTC	CASSWTGGFNEQFF
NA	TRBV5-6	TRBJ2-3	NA	TGTGCCAGCAGCCACTCTTGGGTAGATACGCAGTATTTT	CASSHSWVDTQYF
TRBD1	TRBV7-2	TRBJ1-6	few	TGTGCCAGCAGCTTAGCAGGGGGCTCTAATTCACCCCTCCACTTT	CASSLAGGSNSPLHF
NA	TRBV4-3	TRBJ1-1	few	TGCGCCAGCAGCCAAGAGCAGGGGACCCTAGGGAGTGAAGCTTTCTTT	CASSQEQGTLGSEAFF
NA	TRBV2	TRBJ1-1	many	TGTGCCAGCAATGTAGAGGGCGCTGAAGCTTTCTTT	CASNVEGAEAFF
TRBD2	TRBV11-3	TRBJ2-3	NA	TGTGCCAGCAGCCCCCGGGGGGGGCGCACAGATACGCAGTATTTT	CASSPRGGRTDTQYF